This TCR beta chain was captured by sequencing in a study of T-cell reconstitution after alpha-beta-depleted transplantation in children. General observations from the study: By one year post-transplant, T-cell counts and diversity largely arose from T cells that were newly produced. Recipient T cells and thymic progenitors that survived gave rise to the high TCRbeta diversity observed at day 60 in some patients. Where alpha-beta T cells came from about two months after transplant was reportedly several hundred expanded graft clones.

This clonotype was seen ten or more times. Its antigen is still unknown. This CDR3 contains 17 residues. Trimming cost V 3 bases and J 0 bases, with 15 bases left between them. Researchers prepared the TCRbeta library using unique molecular identifiers, the study reports. TCRdb called the PCR reads again in MiXCR, with one record for every CDR3 protein. The table lists fewer than 450,000 distinct CDR3 sequences, 15% to 20% of them singletons, with around two fifths in the top ten. This TCR came from a male patient between 2 and 10 years old who had a stem cell transplant for acute lymphoblastic leukemia, so the T cells may come from the graft donor. The rearrangement uses TRBV12-3 or TRBV12-4 and TRBJ2-1, with D possibly matching TRBD2 (5 bases). The input for sequencing was PBMCs, mostly from graft donor cells, taken 360 days after TCRalphabeta/CD19-depleted stem cell transplant. The CDR3 region is CASSFGRGSSSYNEQFF. The CDR3, as DNA: TGTGCCAGCAGTTTCGGGCGCGGGTCCAGCTCCTACAATGAGCAGTTCTTC.